This is a list of T cell receptor beta chains from one sample in a study of T cell responses to AZD1222 COVID-19 vaccine. Using immunoSEQ multiplex PCR, the repertoire was profiled, and TCRdb retains in-frame clones only, with some absent. Seen here are some 79,000 clones, around three quarters observed once, and the top ten hold less than 50%. The starting material was peripheral blood, obtained 28 days after the second AZD1222 dose. The receptors were gathered from an adult who received the AZD1222 COVID-19 vaccine. The CDR3 runs from the conserved cysteine through the conserved F or W. D genes are given only for firm matches. Clone size is shown for a subset of rows, as once, few, many or a class of expanded clone.

d_call | clone_size | j_call | v_call | cdr3_aa | cdr3_nt
NA | NA | TRBJ1-5 | TRBV7-2 | CASSLSQWDYQPQHF | TGTGCCAGCAGCTTATCCCAGTGGGATTATCAGCCCCAGCATTTT
NA | NA | TRBJ2-4 | TRBV29-1 | CSVANQGRENIQYF | TGCAGCGTTGCCAACCAGGGGCGCGAAAACATTCAGTACTTC
NA | few | TRBJ2-7 | TRBV5-8 | CASSRHGGGVVGSYEQYF | TGTGCCAGCAGCCGACATGGGGGGGGCGTGGTAGGGTCCTACGAGCAGTACTTC
TRBD1 | once | TRBJ2-3 | TRBV19 | CASSGGIVTDTQYF | TGTGCCAGTTCAGGGGGCATTGTAACAGATACGCAGTATTTT
NA | NA | TRBJ2-2 | TRBV11-2 | CASSLFVRGANTGELFF | TGTGCCAGCAGCTTATTTGTCCGCGGGGCGAACACCGGGGAGCTGTTTTTT
NA | once | TRBJ2-5 | TRBV5-1 | CASSTDINQETQYF | TGCGCCAGCAGCACGGACATAAACCAAGAGACCCAGTACTTC
NA | NA | TRBJ1-1 | TRBV29-1 | CRVQDSNTEAFF | TGCAGGGTACAGGACTCGAACACTGAAGCTTTCTTT
TRBD2 | NA | TRBJ2-5 | TRBV27 | CASSLRGLAGVETQYF | TGTGCCAGCAGTTTAAGGGGACTAGCGGGAGTAGAGACCCAGTACTTC
NA | NA | TRBJ2-7 | TRBV5-1 | CASSLGSQSYEQYF | TGCGCCAGCAGCTTGGGTTCGCAATCCTACGAGCAGTACTTC
TRBD2 | NA | TRBJ2-1 | TRBV7-8 | CASRTSGRGYEQFF | TGTGCCAGCAGAACTAGCGGGAGGGGATATGAGCAGTTCTTC
NA | NA | TRBJ1-2 | TRBV5-4 | CASSLEGIGGLGYGYTF | TGTGCCAGCAGCTTGGAGGGGATCGGGGGGCTGGGCTATGGCTACACCTTC
NA | NA | TRBJ2-2 | TRBV7-2 | CASSGTANTGELFF | TGTGCCAGCAGCGGTACCGCGAACACCGGGGAGCTGTTTTTT
NA | NA | TRBJ2-7 | TRBV7-6 | CASSLGDGAYEQYF | TGTGCCAGCAGCTTAGGGGACGGAGCCTACGAGCAGTACTTC
TRBD2 | NA | TRBJ2-3 | TRBV28 | CASSYPTTSGGGTDTQYF | TGTGCCAGCAGTTATCCCACTACTAGCGGGGGGGGCACAGATACGCAGTATTTT
NA | NA | TRBJ1-1 | TRBV6-4 | CASSMELNTEAFF | TGTGCCAGCAGTATGGAGCTGAACACTGAAGCTTTCTTT
TRBD1 | NA | TRBJ1-2 | TRBV5-8 | CASRWTGINYGYTF | TGTGCCAGCAGATGGACAGGGATAAACTATGGCTACACCTTC
TRBD1 | once | TRBJ2-1 | TRBV27 | CASSALGTGIDEQFF | TGTGCCAGCAGTGCCCTGGGGACAGGGATCGATGAGCAGTTCTTC
NA | once | TRBJ1-6 | TRBV29-1 | CSVERGAYNSPLHF | TGCAGCGTTGAACGGGGCGCATATAATTCACCCCTCCACTTT
TRBD1 | NA | TRBJ2-7 | TRBV28 | CASISRAGGSYEQYF | TGTGCCAGCATCAGTAGGGCAGGGGGATCCTACGAGCAGTACTTC
TRBD2 | few | TRBJ2-1 | TRBV3-1/TRBV3-2 | CAAGTSASSEQFF | TGTGCCGCCGGGACTAGTGCCTCAAGTGAGCAGTTCTTC
TRBD2 | NA | TRBJ2-3 | TRBV29-1 | CSAQLAGRADTQYF | TGCAGCGCACAACTAGCGGGCAGGGCAGATACGCAGTATTTT